The rows below give T cell receptor beta chains drawn from one sample of a study of blood T cells in healthy people across ages. Each CDR3 protein gets one entry after TCRdb re-called the 5' RACE reads with MiXCR. The sample contains around 800,000 distinct CDR3 sequences, approximately 65% of which appear only once. The sample consisted of blood. These receptor sequences come from a man aged 30-40 years in good health. Each CDR3 is given with its conserved first and last residue. Fields, in order: J gene, D gene, clone size, V gene, CDR3 protein, CDR3 DNA. D genes are given only for firm matches. A row's size may be missing; if present it is once, few, many or a size class.

TRBJ2-7,TRBD1,NA,TRBV20-1,CSANRGQGDAYGQYF,TGCAGTGCTAACCGCGGACAGGGGGATGCCTACGGGCAGTACTTC
TRBJ2-1,NA,NA,TRBV6-1,CASSEGAGRRNEQFF,TGTGCCAGCAGTGAAGGGGCAGGGAGGAGGAATGAGCAGTTCTTC
TRBJ2-1,NA,NA,TRBV9,CASSVVGRTYEQFF,TGTGCCAGCAGCGTAGTGGGGAGGACGTATGAGCAGTTCTTC
TRBJ2-7,TRBD1,NA,TRBV20-1,CSASYRGPYEQYF,TGCAGTGCTAGTTACAGGGGGCCCTACGAGCAGTACTTC
TRBJ2-5,NA,NA,TRBV28,CASTPPGQETQYF,TGTGCCAGCACCCCGCCGGGGCAAGAGACCCAGTACTTC
TRBJ2-3,TRBD2,NA,TRBV24-1,CATSAAREALPTDTQYF,TGTGCCACCAGTGCTGCCCGGGAGGCATTACCCACAGATACGCAGTATTTT
TRBJ2-4,NA,NA,TRBV3-1,CASSLGQGGNIQYF,TGTGCCAGCAGCTTAGGGCAGGGTGGGAACATTCAGTACTTC
TRBJ2-5,NA,NA,TRBV11-2,CASSPMSVSETQYF,TGTGCCAGCAGTCCGATGTCAGTCTCAGAGACCCAGTACTTC
TRBJ2-6,NA,few,TRBV25-1,CASSESTGANVLTF,TGTGCCAGCAGTGAATCAACTGGGGCCAACGTCCTGACTTTC
TRBJ2-4,NA,NA,TRBV9,CASSVGPQRSGNIQYF,TGTGCCAGCAGCGTAGGCCCTCAGAGGAGCGGAAACATTCAGTACTTC
TRBJ1-2,NA,NA,TRBV9,CASSVGQSSGYTF,TGTGCCAGCAGCGTAGGCCAGAGTAGTGGCTACACCTTC
TRBJ2-5,NA,NA,TRBV9,CASSLGHRKETQYF,TGTGCCAGCAGTTTGGGACACCGGAAGGAGACCCAGTACTTC
TRBJ2-1,TRBD2,once,TRBV4-1,CASSQVSLAGDNEQFF,TGCGCCAGCAGCCAAGTTTCACTAGCGGGGGACAATGAGCAGTTCTTC
TRBJ2-5,NA,many,TRBV7-2,CASSLRASRGETQYF,TGTGCCAGCAGCTTAAGAGCCTCGCGGGGAGAGACCCAGTACTTC
TRBJ2-6,NA,NA,TRBV10-3,CAIGEASGANVLTF,TGTGCCATCGGCGAAGCCTCTGGGGCCAACGTCCTGACTTTC
TRBJ2-7,TRBD2,NA,TRBV10-3,CAIRGGSYEQYF,TGTGCCATCAGGGGGGGGAGCTACGAGCAGTACTTC
TRBJ2-1,NA,few,TRBV5-6,CASSLRGPGPPTLQQFF,TGTGCCAGCAGCTTGAGGGGCCCGGGACCCCCCACTCTGCAGCAGTTCTTC
TRBJ2-7,NA,few,TRBV6-5,CASSPDGPLYYEQYF,TGTGCCAGCAGTCCGGACGGGCCTCTCTACTACGAGCAGTACTTC
TRBJ2-3,TRBD2,NA,TRBV7-2,CASSLAGGTNTDTQYF,TGTGCCAGCAGCTTAGCGGGGGGGACCAACACAGATACGCAGTATTTT
TRBJ2-3,NA,few,TRBV7-2,CASSLAPGPLATQYF,TGTGCCAGCAGCTTAGCGCCAGGTCCCCTTGCTACGCAGTATTTT
TRBJ2-1,NA,few,TRBV7-8,CASSLARVANEQFF,TGTGCCAGCAGCTTAGCGCGGGTGGCCAATGAGCAGTTCTTC
TRBJ2-3,NA,NA,TRBV12-3/TRBV12-4,CASSSGTLDTDTQYF,TGTGCCAGCAGTTCCGGGACTTTGGACACAGATACGCAGTATTTT
TRBJ2-7,TRBD2,NA,TRBV14,CASSQNGGGTYNEQYF,TGTGCCAGCAGCCAAAATGGCGGGGGTACCTACAATGAGCAGTACTTC
TRBJ1-4,TRBD1,NA,TRBV10-3,CASGQGAREKLFF,TGTGCCAGCGGACAGGGGGCGAGGGAAAAACTGTTTTTT
TRBJ2-5,NA,NA,TRBV4-2,CASSSSGRQETQYF,TGTGCCAGCAGCTCGTCGGGGAGACAAGAGACCCAGTACTTC
TRBJ2-3,TRBD2,NA,TRBV3-1,CASSQGTSGTQYF,TGTGCCAGCAGCCAAGGGACTAGCGGGACGCAGTATTTT
TRBJ2-1,TRBD1,NA,TRBV25-1,CASKRTGGIGDSEQFF,TGTGCCAGCAAAAGGACAGGGGGAATCGGGGACAGCGAGCAGTTCTTC
TRBJ2-3,NA,many,TRBV5-1,CASSLGTFSSTDTQYF,TGCGCCAGCAGCCTCGGGACATTCTCTAGCACAGATACGCAGTATTTT
TRBJ2-4,NA,NA,TRBV10-3,CAISEGRDGDIQYF,TGTGCCATCAGTGAGGGCAGGGATGGGGACATTCAGTACTTC
TRBJ2-7,NA,NA,TRBV27,CASSLGSFDEQYF,TGTGCCAGCAGTTTAGGATCATTTGACGAGCAGTACTTC
TRBJ1-2,NA,once,TRBV6-5,CPRGFYGYTF,TGTCCCCGGGGGTTCTATGGCTACACCTTC
TRBJ2-7,NA,NA,TRBV6-2/TRBV6-3,CASSYSSWGYEQYF,TGTGCCAGCAGTTACTCGAGTTGGGGCTACGAGCAGTACTTC
TRBJ2-1,NA,NA,TRBV27,CASSGLPGANNEQFF,TGTGCCAGCAGTGGTTTGCCGGGGGCCAACAATGAGCAGTTCTTC
TRBJ2-7,NA,NA,TRBV7-3,CASSQFLGNEQYF,TGTGCCAGCAGCCAGTTTTTGGGGAACGAGCAGTACTTC
TRBJ2-5,TRBD1,NA,TRBV6-4,CARSRRDRYPETQYF,TGTGCCAGATCTCGGAGGGACAGGTATCCAGAGACCCAGTACTTC
TRBJ2-7,TRBD1,many,TRBV11-2,CATTGTGVYEQYF,TGTGCCACAACCGGGACAGGGGTCTACGAGCAGTACTTC
TRBJ2-5,NA,NA,TRBV25-1,CASSELGGGETQYF,TGTGCCAGCAGTGAATTGGGGGGCGGGGAGACCCAGTACTTC
TRBJ2-5,TRBD1,NA,TRBV4-2,CASSQGTGDGETQYF,TGTGCCAGCAGCCAAGGGACAGGGGATGGAGAGACCCAGTACTTC
TRBJ2-5,NA,NA,TRBV4-3,CASSQDRSSLETQYF,TGCGCCAGCAGCCAAGATCGAAGCAGTCTGGAGACCCAGTACTTC
TRBJ1-1,NA,NA,TRBV20-1,CSARDLRGWTTEAFF,TGCAGTGCTAGAGATCTGAGGGGGTGGACCACTGAAGCTTTCTTT
TRBJ2-1,TRBD1,NA,TRBV7-9,CASSLEGRQGRNEQFF,TGTGCCAGCAGCTTAGAGGGGAGACAGGGTCGCAATGAGCAGTTCTTC
TRBJ2-7,NA,NA,TRBV7-9,CASSLKGGEQYF,TGTGCCAGCAGCTTGAAGGGAGGCGAGCAGTACTTC
TRBJ1-2,TRBD1,NA,TRBV7-9,CASSTRTGFTMDYGYTF,TGTGCCAGCAGCACCCGGACAGGGTTCACAATGGACTATGGCTACACCTTC
TRBJ1-2,NA,NA,TRBV29-1,CSVDREYGYTF,TGCAGCGTTGACAGGGAATATGGCTACACCTTC
TRBJ1-2,NA,NA,TRBV20-1,CSARDPRGNYGYTF,TGCAGTGCTAGAGACCCTCGGGGGAACTATGGCTACACCTTC
TRBJ2-1,TRBD2,few,TRBV5-1,CASSFKAGGKNNEQFF,TGCGCCAGCAGCTTTAAAGCGGGAGGGAAAAACAATGAGCAGTTCTTC